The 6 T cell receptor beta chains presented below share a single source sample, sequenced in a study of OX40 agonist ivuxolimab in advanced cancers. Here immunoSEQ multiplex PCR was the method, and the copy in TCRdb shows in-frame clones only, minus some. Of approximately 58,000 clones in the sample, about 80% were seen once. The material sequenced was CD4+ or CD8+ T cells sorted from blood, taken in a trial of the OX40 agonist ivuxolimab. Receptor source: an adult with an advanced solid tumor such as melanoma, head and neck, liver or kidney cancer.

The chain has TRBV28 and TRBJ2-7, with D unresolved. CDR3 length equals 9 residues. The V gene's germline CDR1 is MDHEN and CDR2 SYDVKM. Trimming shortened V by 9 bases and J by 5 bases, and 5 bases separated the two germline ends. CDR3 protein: CARLDEQYF. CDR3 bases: TGTGCCAGATTGGACGAGCAGTACTTC.

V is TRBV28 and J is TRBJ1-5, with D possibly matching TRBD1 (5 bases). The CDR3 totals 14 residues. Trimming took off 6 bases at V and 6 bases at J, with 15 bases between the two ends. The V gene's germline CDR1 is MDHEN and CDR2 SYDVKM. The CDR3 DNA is TGTGCCAGCAGCCCCGGCGGGGCATTTCAGCCCCAGCATTTT. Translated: CASSPGGAFQPQHF.

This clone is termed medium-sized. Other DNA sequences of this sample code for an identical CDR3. In nucleotides, the CDR3 is TGTGCCAGCAACGCAGGCCTCTCATACAATGAGCAGTTCTTC. Encoded protein: CASNAGLSYNEQFF. The chain carries TRBV2 and TRBJ2-1, with D uncertain. Germline assignment: CDR1 SNHLY and CDR2 FYNNEI. This CDR3 region has 14 residues. V lost 7 bases and J 4 bases, leaving 14 bases between the germline ends. The variable domain in full, with the rest retrieved from reference TRBV2 and TRBJ2-1, is EPEVTQTPSHQVTQMGQEVILRCVPISNHLYFYWYRQILGQKVEFLVSFYNNEISEKSEIFDDQFSVERPDGSNFTLKIRSTKLEDSAMYFCASNAGLSYNEQFFGPGTRLTVL.

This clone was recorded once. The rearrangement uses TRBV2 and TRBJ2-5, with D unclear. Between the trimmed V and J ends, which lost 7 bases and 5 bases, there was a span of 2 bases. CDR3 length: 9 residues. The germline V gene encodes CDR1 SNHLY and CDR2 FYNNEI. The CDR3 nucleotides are TGTGCCAGCACCGAGACCCAGTACTTC. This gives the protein CASTETQYF.

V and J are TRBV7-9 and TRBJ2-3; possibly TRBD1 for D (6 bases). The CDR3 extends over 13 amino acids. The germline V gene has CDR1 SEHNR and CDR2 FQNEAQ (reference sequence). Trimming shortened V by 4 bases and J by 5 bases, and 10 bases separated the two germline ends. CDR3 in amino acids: CASSSLGGDTQYF. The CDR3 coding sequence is TGTGCCAGCAGCTCGCTAGGGGGAGATACGCAGTATTTT.

In DNA form, the CDR3 reads TGTGCCAGCAGCCCCACAGGGAGAGGAAAGACCCAGTACTTC. This codes for CASSPTGRGKTQYF. The rearrangement joins TRBV7-6 to TRBJ2-5, with D possibly TRBD1 on 6 matching bases. This CDR3 has 14 residues. The V gene lost 5 bases and the J gene lost 6 bases, with 16 bases spanning the gap. Germline CDR1 reads SGHVS; CDR2 reads FNYEAQ.